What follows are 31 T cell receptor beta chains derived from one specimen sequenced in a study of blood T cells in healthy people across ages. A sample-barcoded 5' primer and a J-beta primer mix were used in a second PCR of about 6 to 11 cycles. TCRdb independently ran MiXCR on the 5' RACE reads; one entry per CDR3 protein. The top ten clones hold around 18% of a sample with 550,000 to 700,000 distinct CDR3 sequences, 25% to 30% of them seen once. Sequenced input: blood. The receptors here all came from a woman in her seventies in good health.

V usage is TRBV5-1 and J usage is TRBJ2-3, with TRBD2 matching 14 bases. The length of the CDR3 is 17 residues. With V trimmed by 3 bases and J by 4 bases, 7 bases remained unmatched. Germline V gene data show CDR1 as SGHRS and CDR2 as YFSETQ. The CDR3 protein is CASSSGLAGAGADTQYF. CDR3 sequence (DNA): TGCGCCAGCAGCTCGGGACTAGCGGGGGCCGGGGCAGATACGCAGTATTTT.

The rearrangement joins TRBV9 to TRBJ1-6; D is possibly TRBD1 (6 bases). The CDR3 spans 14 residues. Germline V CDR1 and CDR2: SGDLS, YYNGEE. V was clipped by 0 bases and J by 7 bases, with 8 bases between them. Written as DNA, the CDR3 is TGTGCCAGCAGCGTAGAGGGACAAAATTCACCCCTCCACTTT. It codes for CASSVEGQNSPLHF.

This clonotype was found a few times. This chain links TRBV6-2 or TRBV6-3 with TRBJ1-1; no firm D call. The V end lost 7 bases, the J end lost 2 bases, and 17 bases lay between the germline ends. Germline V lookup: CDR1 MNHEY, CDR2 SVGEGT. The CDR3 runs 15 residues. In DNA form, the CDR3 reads TGTGCCAGCACCCTTATCCAGGACCTAAACACTGAAGCTTTCTTT. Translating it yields CASTLIQDLNTEAFF.

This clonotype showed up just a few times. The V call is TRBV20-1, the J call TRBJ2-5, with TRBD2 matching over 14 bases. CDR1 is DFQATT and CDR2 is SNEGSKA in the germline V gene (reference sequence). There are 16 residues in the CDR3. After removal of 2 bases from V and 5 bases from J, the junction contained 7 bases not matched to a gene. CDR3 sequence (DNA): TGCAGTGCTAGATCGGGACTAGCGGGGGCGGGGGAGACCCAGTACTTC. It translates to CSARSGLAGAGETQYF.

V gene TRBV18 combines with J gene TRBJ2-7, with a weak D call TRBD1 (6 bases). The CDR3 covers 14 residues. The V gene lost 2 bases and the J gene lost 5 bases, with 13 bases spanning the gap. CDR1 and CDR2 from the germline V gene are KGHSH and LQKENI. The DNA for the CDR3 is TGTGCCAGCTCACCAAGGACAGTCCAGGACGAGCAGTACTTC. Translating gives CASSPRTVQDEQYF.

In DNA form, the CDR3 reads TGCAGCGTAGGCCTACAAGGACAGGCTACCTACGAGCAGTACTTC. Its protein is CSVGLQGQATYEQYF. The chain joins TRBV29-1 to TRBJ2-7; TRBD1 agrees at 7 bases. The CDR3 consists of 15 residues. V lost 6 bases to trimming and J lost 2 bases; unmatched junction nucleotides: 13. Germline V gene sequence: CDR1 SQVTM, CDR2 ANQGSEA.

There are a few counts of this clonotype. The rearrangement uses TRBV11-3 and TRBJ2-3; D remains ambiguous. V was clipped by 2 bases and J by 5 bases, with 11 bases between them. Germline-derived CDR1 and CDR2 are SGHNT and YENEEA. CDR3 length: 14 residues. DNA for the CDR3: TGTGCCAGCAGCTTACCCTCGGAGCTAGATACGCAGTATTTT. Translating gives CASSLPSELDTQYF.

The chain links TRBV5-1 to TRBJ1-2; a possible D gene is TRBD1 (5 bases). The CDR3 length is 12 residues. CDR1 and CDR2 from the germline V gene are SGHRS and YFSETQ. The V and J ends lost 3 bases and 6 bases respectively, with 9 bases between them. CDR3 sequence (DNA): TGCGCCAGCAGCTCACAGGCTGATGGCTACACCTTC. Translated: CASSSQADGYTF.

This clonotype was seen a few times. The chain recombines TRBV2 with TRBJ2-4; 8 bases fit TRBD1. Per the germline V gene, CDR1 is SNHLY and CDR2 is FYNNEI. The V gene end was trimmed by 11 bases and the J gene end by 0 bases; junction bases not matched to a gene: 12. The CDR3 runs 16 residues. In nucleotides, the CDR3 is TGTGCCCAGACACAGAACAGGGGGTTAGCCAAAAACATTCAGTACTTC. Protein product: CAQTQNRGLAKNIQYF.

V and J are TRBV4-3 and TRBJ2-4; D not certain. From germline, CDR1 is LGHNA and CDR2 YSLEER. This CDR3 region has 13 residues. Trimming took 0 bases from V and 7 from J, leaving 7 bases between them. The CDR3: CASSQEGRNIQYF. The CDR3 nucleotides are TGCGCCAGCAGCCAAGAAGGGCGGAACATTCAGTACTTC.

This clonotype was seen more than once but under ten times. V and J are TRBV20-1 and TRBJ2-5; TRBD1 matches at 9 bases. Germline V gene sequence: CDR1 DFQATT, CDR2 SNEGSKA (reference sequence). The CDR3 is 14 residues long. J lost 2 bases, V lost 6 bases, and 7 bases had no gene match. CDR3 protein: CSAPRQGGQETQYF. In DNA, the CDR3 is TGCAGTGCCCCCCGACAGGGGGGACAAGAGACCCAGTACTTC.

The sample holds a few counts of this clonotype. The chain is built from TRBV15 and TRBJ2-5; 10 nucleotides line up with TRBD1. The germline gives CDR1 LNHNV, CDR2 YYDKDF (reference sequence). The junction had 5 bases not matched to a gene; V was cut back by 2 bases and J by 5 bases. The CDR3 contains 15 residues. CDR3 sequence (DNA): TGTGCCACCAGCAGACCGACAGGGGGCGGGGAGACCCAGTACTTC. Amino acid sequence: CATSRPTGGGETQYF.

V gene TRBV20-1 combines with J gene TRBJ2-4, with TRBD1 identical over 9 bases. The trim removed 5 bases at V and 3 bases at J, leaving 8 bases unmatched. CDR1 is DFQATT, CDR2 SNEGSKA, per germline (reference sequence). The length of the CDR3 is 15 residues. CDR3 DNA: TGCAGTGCTGTCCCGGGACAGGGAAACAAAAACATTCAGTACTTC. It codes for CSAVPGQGNKNIQYF.

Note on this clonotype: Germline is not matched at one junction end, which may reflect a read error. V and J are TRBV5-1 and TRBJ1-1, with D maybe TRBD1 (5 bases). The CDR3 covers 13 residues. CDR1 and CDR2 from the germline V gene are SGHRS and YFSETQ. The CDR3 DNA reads TGCGCCAGCAGCTTGGAAGCGGACACTGAGGCTTTCTTT. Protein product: CASSLEADTEAFF.

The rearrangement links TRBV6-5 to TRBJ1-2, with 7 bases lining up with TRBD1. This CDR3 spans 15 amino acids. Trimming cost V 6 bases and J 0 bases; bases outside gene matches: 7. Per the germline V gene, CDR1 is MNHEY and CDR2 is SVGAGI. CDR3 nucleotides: TGTGCCAGCAGCCCAGAAGGGACAGCTAACTATGGCTACACCTTC. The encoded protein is CASSPEGTANYGYTF.

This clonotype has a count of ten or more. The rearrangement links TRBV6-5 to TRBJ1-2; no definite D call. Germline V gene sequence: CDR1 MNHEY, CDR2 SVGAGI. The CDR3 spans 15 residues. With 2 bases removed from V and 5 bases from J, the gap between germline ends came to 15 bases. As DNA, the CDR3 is TGTGCCAGCAGTTACCAAACACCGGAGCTATATGGCTACACCTTC. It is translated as CASSYQTPELYGYTF.

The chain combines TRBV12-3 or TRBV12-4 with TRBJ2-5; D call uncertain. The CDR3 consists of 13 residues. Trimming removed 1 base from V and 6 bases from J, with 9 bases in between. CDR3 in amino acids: CASSLGRSQTQYF. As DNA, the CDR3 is TGTGCCAGCAGTTTAGGTCGTTCGCAGACCCAGTACTTC.

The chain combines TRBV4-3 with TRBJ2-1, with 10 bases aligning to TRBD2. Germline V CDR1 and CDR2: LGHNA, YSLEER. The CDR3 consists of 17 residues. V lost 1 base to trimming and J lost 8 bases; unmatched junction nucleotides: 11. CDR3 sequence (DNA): TGCGCCAGCAGCCAAGGTGCTAGCGGGGGTCCAAGGGATGAGCAGTTCTTC. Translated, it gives CASSQGASGGPRDEQFF.

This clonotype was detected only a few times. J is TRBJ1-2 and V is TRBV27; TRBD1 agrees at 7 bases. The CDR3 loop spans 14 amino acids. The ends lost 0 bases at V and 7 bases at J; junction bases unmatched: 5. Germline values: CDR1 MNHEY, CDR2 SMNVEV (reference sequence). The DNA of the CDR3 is TGTGCCAGCAGTTTATCAGGGGGCGCGGGTGGCTACACCTTC. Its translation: CASSLSGGAGGYTF.

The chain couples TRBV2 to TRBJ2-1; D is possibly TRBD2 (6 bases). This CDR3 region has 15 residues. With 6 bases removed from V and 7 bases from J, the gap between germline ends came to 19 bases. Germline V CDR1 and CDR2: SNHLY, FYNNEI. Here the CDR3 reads CASRGLPTPGNEQFF. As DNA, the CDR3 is TGTGCCAGCAGGGGACTCCCGACCCCCGGGAATGAGCAGTTCTTC. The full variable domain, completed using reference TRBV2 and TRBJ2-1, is EPEVTQTPSHQVTQMGQEVILRCVPISNHLYFYWYRQILGQKVEFLVSFYNNEISEKSEIFDDQFSVERPDGSNFTLKIRSTKLEDSAMYFCASRGLPTPGNEQFFGPGTRLTVL.

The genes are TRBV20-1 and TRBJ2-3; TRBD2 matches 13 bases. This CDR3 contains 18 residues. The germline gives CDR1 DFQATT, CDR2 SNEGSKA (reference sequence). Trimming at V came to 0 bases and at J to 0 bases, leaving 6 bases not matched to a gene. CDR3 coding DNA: TGCAGTGCTAGAGATTGGACTAGCGGGGGCTCTAGCACAGATACGCAGTATTTT. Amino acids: CSARDWTSGGSSTDTQYF.

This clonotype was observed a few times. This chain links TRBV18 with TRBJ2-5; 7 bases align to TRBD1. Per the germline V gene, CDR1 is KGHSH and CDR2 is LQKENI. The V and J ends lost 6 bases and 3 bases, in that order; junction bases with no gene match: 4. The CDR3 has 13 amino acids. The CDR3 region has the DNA TGTGCCAGCTCCGGACAGGTCAAAGAGACCCAGTACTTC. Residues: CASSGQVKETQYF.

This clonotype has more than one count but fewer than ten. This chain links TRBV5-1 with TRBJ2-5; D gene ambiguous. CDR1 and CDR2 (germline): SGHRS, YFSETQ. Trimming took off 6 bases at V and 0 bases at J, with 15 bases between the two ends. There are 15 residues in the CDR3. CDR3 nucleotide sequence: TGCGCCAGCACCAAGCTTGCGGCCAACCAAGAGACCCAGTACTTC. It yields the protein CASTKLAANQETQYF.

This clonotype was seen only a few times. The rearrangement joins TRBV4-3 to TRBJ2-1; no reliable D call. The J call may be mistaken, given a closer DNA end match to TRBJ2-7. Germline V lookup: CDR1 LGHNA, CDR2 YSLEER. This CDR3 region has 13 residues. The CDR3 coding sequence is TGCGCCAGCAGCCAAGATTCGGGTCACGAGCAGTACTTC. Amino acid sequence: CASSQDSGHEQYF.

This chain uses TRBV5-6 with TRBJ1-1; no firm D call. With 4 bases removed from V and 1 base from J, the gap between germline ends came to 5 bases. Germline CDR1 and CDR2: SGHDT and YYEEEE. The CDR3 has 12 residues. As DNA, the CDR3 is TGTGCCAGCAGCCGGAAGAACACTGAAGCTTTCTTT. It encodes CASSRKNTEAFF.

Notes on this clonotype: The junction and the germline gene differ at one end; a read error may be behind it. DNA for the CDR3: TGTGCCAGCACAACCGAGGGGGACCGCCGGCTCTTC. Protein sequence: CASTTEGDRRLF. This rearrangement joins TRBV2 to TRBJ2-1; a weak D match, TRBD1 (6 bases). The germline V gene has CDR1 SNHLY and CDR2 FYNNEI. The CDR3 sequence is 12 residues long.

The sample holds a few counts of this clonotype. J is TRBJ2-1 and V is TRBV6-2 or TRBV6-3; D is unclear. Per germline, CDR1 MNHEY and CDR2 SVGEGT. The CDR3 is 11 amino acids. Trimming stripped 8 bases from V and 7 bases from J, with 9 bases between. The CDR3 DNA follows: TGTGCCAGCGCACTTGGTAATGAGCAGTTCTTC. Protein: CASALGNEQFF.

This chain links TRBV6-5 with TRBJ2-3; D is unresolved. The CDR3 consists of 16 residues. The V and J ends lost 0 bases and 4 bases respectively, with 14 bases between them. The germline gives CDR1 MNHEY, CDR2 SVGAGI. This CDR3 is CASSYSSRTGADTQYF. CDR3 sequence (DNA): TGTGCCAGCAGTTACTCATCCAGAACGGGCGCAGATACGCAGTATTTT.

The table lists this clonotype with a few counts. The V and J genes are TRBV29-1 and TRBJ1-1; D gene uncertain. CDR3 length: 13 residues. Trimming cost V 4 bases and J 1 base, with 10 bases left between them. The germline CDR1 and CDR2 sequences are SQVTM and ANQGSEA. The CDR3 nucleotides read TGCAGCGTTGGAATGGTGCGGAACACTGAAGCTTTCTTT. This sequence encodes CSVGMVRNTEAFF.

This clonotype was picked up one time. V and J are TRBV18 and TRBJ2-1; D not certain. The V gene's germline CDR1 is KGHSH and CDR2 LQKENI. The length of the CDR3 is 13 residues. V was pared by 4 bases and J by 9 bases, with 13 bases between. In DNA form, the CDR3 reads TGTGCCAGCTCACTGGACCCCCAATCTGAGCAGTTCTTC. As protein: CASSLDPQSEQFF. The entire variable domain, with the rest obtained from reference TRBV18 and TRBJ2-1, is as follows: NAGVMQNPRHLVRRRGQEARLRCSPMKGHSHVYWYRQLPEEGLKFMVYLQKENIIDESGMPKERFSAEFPKEGPSILRIQQVVRGDSAAYFCASSLDPQSEQFFGPGTRLTVL.

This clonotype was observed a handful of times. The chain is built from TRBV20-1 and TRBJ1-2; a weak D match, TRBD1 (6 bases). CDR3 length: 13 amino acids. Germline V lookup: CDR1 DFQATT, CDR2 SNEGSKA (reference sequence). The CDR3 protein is CSVGGGAGYGYTF. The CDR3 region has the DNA TGCAGCGTGGGTGGGGGCGCCGGCTATGGCTACACCTTC.